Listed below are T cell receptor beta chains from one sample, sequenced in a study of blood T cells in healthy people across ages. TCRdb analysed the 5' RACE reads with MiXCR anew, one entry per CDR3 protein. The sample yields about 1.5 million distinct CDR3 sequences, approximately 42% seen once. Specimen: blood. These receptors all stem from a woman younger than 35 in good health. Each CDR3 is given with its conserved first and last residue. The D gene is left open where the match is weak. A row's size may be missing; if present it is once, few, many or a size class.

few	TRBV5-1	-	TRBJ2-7	CASRPYDSVNEQYF	TGCGCCAGCAGACCCTATGACAGCGTGAACGAGCAGTACTTC
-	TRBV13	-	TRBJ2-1	CASSLPGLLYNEQFF	TGTGCCAGCAGCTTACCAGGGCTCCTCTACAATGAGCAGTTCTTC
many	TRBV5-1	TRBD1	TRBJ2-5	CASSFGQGQETQYF	TGTGCCAGCAGCTTCGGACAGGGTCAAGAGACCCAGTACTTC
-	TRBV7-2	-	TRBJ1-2	CASTAEGGGYTF	TGTGCCAGCACCGCGGAAGGGGGTGGCTACACCTTC
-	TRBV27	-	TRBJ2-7	CASSLWTTGDNEQYF	TGTGCCAGCAGTTTATGGACTACAGGAGACAATGAGCAGTACTTC
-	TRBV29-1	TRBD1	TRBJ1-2	CSVEDREQVYGYTF	TGCAGCGTAGAAGACAGGGAACAGGTCTATGGCTACACCTTC
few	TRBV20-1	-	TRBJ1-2	CSASPGTPAYGYTF	TGCAGTGCTAGCCCCGGGACGCCTGCCTATGGCTACACCTTC
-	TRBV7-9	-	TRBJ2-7	CASSQHNSYEQYF	TGTGCCAGCAGCCAACATAACTCCTACGAGCAGTACTTC
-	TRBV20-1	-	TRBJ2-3	CSARRPGIPDTQYF	TGCAGTGCCCGAAGACCCGGGATCCCAGATACGCAGTATTTT
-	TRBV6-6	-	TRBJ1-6	CVSRAAERSSPLHF	TGTGTCAGCAGGGCTGCGGAAAGGAGTTCACCCCTCCACTTT
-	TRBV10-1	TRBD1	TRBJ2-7	CASREDRDYEQYF	TGCGCCAGCAGGGAGGACAGGGACTACGAGCAGTACTTC
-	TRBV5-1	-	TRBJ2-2	CASSLASATGELFF	TGCGCCAGCAGCTTGGCTTCCGCTACCGGGGAGCTGTTTTTT
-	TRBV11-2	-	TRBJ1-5	CASSLETTDQPQHF	TGTGCCAGCAGCTTAGAGACGACAGATCAGCCCCAGCATTTT
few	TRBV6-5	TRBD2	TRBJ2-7	CASSRKREGYEQYF	TGTGCCAGCAGCCGGAAGCGGGAAGGTTACGAGCAGTACTTC
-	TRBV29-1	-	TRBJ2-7	CSVKNKVYEQYF	TGCAGCGTTAAGAATAAAGTGTACGAGCAGTACTTC
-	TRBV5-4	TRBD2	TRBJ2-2	CASSSGRGGTGELFF	TGTGCCAGCAGTAGCGGGAGGGGCGGCACCGGGGAGCTGTTTTTT
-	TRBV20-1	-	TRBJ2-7	CSASGGVRSYEQYF	TGCAGTGCCAGTGGAGGGGTCAGATCCTACGAGCAGTACTTC
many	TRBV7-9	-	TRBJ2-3	CASSPGNTGTQYF	TGTGCCAGCAGCCCCGGGAACACGGGTACGCAGTATTTT
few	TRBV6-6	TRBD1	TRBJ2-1	CASRGRTGENNEQFF	TGTGCCAGCAGGGGCCGGACAGGGGAGAACAATGAGCAGTTCTTC
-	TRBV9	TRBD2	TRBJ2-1	CASSESGLAGARDEQFF	TGTGCCAGCAGTGAATCAGGGCTAGCGGGAGCTCGGGATGAGCAGTTCTTC
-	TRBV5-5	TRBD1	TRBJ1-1	CASSPGTGVVTTEAFF	TGTGCCAGCAGCCCGGGGACAGGGGTCGTCACCACTGAAGCTTTCTTT
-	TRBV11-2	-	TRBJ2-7	CASSLVSLVGYEQYF	TGTGCCAGCAGCTTAGTCTCCTTGGTTGGCTACGAGCAGTACTTC
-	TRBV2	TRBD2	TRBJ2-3	CASSVTGGRGDTQYF	TGTGCCAGCAGTGTGACGGGAGGCCGGGGTGATACGCAGTATTTT
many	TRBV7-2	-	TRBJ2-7	CASSLLTYEQYF	TGTGCCAGCAGCTTACTTACCTACGAGCAGTACTTC
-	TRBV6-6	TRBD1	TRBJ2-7	CASSDTGGVGYEQYF	TGTGCCAGCAGTGATACAGGGGGCGTCGGATACGAGCAGTACTTC
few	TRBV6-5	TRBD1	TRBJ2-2	CASSYQPGQGDTGELFF	TGTGCCAGCAGTTACCAACCCGGACAGGGAGACACCGGGGAGCTGTTTTTT
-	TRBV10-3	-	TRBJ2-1	CAISEGTGRSEQFF	TGTGCCATCAGTGAGGGAACAGGGAGGAGCGAGCAGTTCTTC
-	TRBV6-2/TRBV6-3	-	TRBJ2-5	CASSLGLGYQETQYF	TGTGCCAGCAGTTTGGGACTTGGGTACCAAGAGACCCAGTACTTC
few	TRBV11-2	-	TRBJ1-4	CASSLDSNRWEKLFF	TGTGCCAGCAGCTTAGACAGCAACCGTTGGGAAAAACTGTTTTTT
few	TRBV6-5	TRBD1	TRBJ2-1	CTSSYRGWYEQFF	TGTACCAGCAGTTACAGGGGTTGGTATGAGCAGTTCTTC
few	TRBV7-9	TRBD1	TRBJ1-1	CASSPRDSGNTEAFF	TGTGCCAGCAGCCCCCGGGACAGTGGGAACACTGAAGCTTTCTTT
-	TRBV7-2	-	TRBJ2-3	CASSSLADTRYF	TGTGCCAGCAGCTCCTTGGCAGATACGCGGTATTTT
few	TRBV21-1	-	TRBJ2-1	CASSKGGSGRGSYNEQFF	TGTGCCAGCAGCAAAGGGGGTAGCGGGAGGGGATCCTACAATGAGCAGTTCTTC
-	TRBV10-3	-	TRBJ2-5	CAISEARETQYF	TGTGCCATCAGTGAGGCGAGGGAGACCCAGTACTTC
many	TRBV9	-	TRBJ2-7	CASSVPMGEQYF	TGTGCCAGCAGCGTCCCGATGGGCGAGCAGTACTTC
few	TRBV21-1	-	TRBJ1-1	CASSKDQFRGTEAFF	TGTGCCAGCAGCAAAGATCAATTTCGGGGCACTGAAGCTTTCTTT
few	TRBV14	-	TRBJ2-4	CASSQDQGIQYF	TGTGCCAGCAGCCAAGACCAAGGCATTCAGTACTTC
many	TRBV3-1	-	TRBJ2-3	CASSKRSTDTQYF	TGTGCCAGCAGCAAACGGAGCACAGATACGCAGTATTTT
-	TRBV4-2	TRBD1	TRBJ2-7	CASSRSAVTGAHEQYF	TGTGCCAGCAGCCGAAGTGCGGTGACAGGGGCCCACGAGCAGTACTTC
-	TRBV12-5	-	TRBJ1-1	CASGRSIGGPEAFF	TGTGCTAGTGGCCGCAGTATTGGGGGACCTGAAGCTTTCTTT
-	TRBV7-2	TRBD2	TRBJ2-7	CASSHRPATSGGAYEQYF	TGTGCCAGCAGCCACCGCCCCGCGACTAGCGGGGGGGCTTACGAGCAGTACTTC
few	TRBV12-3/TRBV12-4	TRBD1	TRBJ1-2	CASSLSLETGDSNYGYTF	TGTGCCAGCAGTTTAAGCCTTGAGACAGGGGATTCTAACTATGGCTACACCTTC
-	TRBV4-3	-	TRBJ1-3	CASSQAGVGNTIYF	TGCGCCAGCAGCCAAGCAGGGGTCGGAAACACCATATATTTT
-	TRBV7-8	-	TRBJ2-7	CASSLSAISSSDEQYF	TGTGCCAGCAGCCTCAGCGCAATCTCTAGCTCCGACGAGCAGTACTTC
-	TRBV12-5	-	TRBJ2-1	CASGYPGGGETSYNEQFF	TGTGCTAGTGGTTACCCTGGGGGTGGGGAGACCTCCTACAATGAGCAGTTCTTC
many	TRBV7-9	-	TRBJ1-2	CASSSRSGANYGYTF	TGTGCCAGCAGCTCACGAAGCGGAGCAAACTATGGCTACACCTTC
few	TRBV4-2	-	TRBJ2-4	CASRATQGRAKNIQYF	TGTGCCAGCAGGGCTACTCAGGGTCGCGCCAAAAACATTCAGTACTTC
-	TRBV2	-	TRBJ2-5	CASKGTVQETQYF	TGTGCCAGCAAAGGGACGGTCCAAGAGACCCAGTACTTC
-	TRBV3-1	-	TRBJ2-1	CASSQIFLNEQFF	TGTGCCAGCAGCCAAATCTTCCTCAATGAGCAGTTCTTC